These T cell receptor beta chains were read from a single sample in a study of graft-versus-host responses after intestinal transplantation. Assay used: immunoSEQ multiplex PCR; TCRdb lists only in-frame clones, some missing. The repertoire includes more than 100,000 clones, 93% of them detected once, and under 1.5% sits in the top ten. These TCRs are of unknown antigen specificity. Here the sequenced sample was unstimulated CD8+ T cells sorted from spleen or lymph node cells, taken before intestinal transplant. Every receptor here comes from a human donor who received an intestinal transplant. The CDR3 runs from the conserved cysteine through the conserved F or W. Each record gives: D gene, V gene, clone size, J gene, CDR3 DNA, CDR3 protein. D genes are given only for firm matches. Expanded clones get a size class; other rows say once, few or many, or leave the size out.

NA	TRBV9	NA	TRBJ2-6	TGTGCCAGCAGCGTAGTTTCCCATGGGGCCAACGTCCTGACTTTC	CASSVVSHGANVLTF
NA	TRBV20-1	NA	TRBJ1-2	TGCAGTGTGTATGAGCGGTACACCTTC	CSVYERYTF
TRBD1	TRBV4-1	NA	TRBJ2-7	TGCGCCAGCAGCAACCCGGGACAGGGCGAGCAGTACTTC	CASSNPGQGEQYF
NA	TRBV10-1	NA	TRBJ2-1	TGCGCCAGCAGCCTTGCATCTCGGGGGGCCGAGCAGTTCTTC	CASSLASRGAEQFF
NA	TRBV10-1	once	TRBJ1-2	TGCGCCAGCAGTGCCAGGCAGAGTAATGGCTACACCTTC	CASSARQSNGYTF
NA	TRBV7-7	NA	TRBJ2-5	TGTGCCAGCAGCTTAGGGGAAGGGCAAGAGACCCAGTACTTC	CASSLGEGQETQYF
TRBD1	TRBV4-1	NA	TRBJ2-1	TGCGCCAGCAGCCAGTCGGGACAGCCATACAATGAGCAGTTCTTC	CASSQSGQPYNEQFF
TRBD1	TRBV4-1	NA	TRBJ1-1	TGCGCCAGCAGCCCCGACGTAGGGCAGGGGGTAAGTGAAGCTTTCTTT	CASSPDVGQGVSEAFF
NA	TRBV6-6	NA	TRBJ1-5	TGTGCCAGCAGACCCAGACGGGGCAATCAGCCCCAGCATTTT	CASRPRRGNQPQHF
NA	TRBV4-1	NA	TRBJ1-2	TGCGCCAGCAGCCAAATTGGGGCAGTAGATGGCTACACCTTC	CASSQIGAVDGYTF
TRBD1	TRBV25-1	NA	TRBJ2-5	TGTGCCAGCAGTGAATTCTCAGGGGGACAAGAGACCCAGTACTTC	CASSEFSGGQETQYF
NA	TRBV7-9	NA	TRBJ2-1	TGTGCCAGCAGCTTAGGGCCCGGAGAGCAGTTCTTC	CASSLGPGEQFF
TRBD1	TRBV10-1	NA	TRBJ2-7	TGCGCCAGCAGCCTGAGGGACAGTCTGACCTCCTACGAGCAGTACTTC	CASSLRDSLTSYEQYF
NA	TRBV21-1	NA	TRBJ1-1	TGTGCCAGCAGGAACCGGGGGGGGACTGAAGCTTTCTTT	CASRNRGGTEAFF
TRBD2	TRBV6-5	NA	TRBJ2-7	TGTGCCAGCAGTACCCAGCGGGGGGGCCACTACGAGCAGTACTTC	CASSTQRGGHYEQYF
NA	TRBV5-8	NA	TRBJ1-5	TGTGCCAGCAACCTCTTTGGGGCCAATCAGCCCCAGCATTTT	CASNLFGANQPQHF
NA	TRBV19	NA	TRBJ1-5	TGTGCCAGTAGGAGAGCCGTGTATAGCAATCAGCCCCAGCATTTT	CASRRAVYSNQPQHF
TRBD1	TRBV19	NA	TRBJ2-1	TGTGCCAGTAGTACAGGGGGCGGCGGGAATGAGCAGTTCTTC	CASSTGGGGNEQFF
TRBD2	TRBV29-1	NA	TRBJ2-1	TGCAGCGTACTTCATACCGGGACTAGCGGGGGGTATGAGCAGTTCTTC	CSVLHTGTSGGYEQFF
NA	TRBV27	NA	TRBJ1-1	TGTGCCAGCAGTTTAGCGCTATCGGGCACTGAAGCTTTCTTT	CASSLALSGTEAFF